This T cell receptor beta chain came from a study of blood T cell repertoires in COVID-19. Overall study context: Sites across the United States, Italy and Spain contributed samples from acute and convalescent COVID-19. The cDNA or gDNA used as material had been derived from T cells, B-cell-depleted T cells, or PBMCs.

This CDR3 contains 12 residues. From germline, CDR1 is MNHEY and CDR2 SVGAGI. The V end was cut by 6 bases, the J end by 6 bases, with 10 bases between. Source study methods: Reference gene primer amplification yielded estimated nucleated cell counts. Clones were read by immunoSEQ multiplex PCR, and TCRdb kept only the in-frame ones, dropping some. V, J and clone size are taken as reported in that table, and D and trimming were inferred from the DNA itself. The data contain about 160,000 clones, roughly 80% of them seen just once; the ten biggest clones take up 2.2%. This chain links TRBV6-5 with TRBJ2-3, with a possible D match to TRBD2 (6 bases). Sequenced sample: peripheral blood. The receptor's source is a man between 65 and 85 years old with acute or convalescent COVID-19. CDR3 bases: TGTGCCAGCAGGGGGGGTGGGGATACGCAGTATTTT. Translated, it gives CASRGGGDTQYF.